These T cell receptor beta chains were read from a single sample in a study of graft-versus-host responses after intestinal transplantation. Sequencing was performed with immunoSEQ multiplex PCR; in TCRdb, only in-frame clones are kept and a portion is missing. The repertoire holds 13,000 or so clones, with about 36% as singletons. The specimen comprised alloreactive CD4+ T cells from a mixed lymphocyte reaction culture, sampled before intestinal transplant. These TCRs come from a human patient who received an intestinal transplant. Each CDR3 is given with its conserved first and last residue. Each record gives: J gene, D gene, V gene, clone size, CDR3 length, CDR3 DNA, CDR3 protein. D genes are given only for firm matches. Size tells how often a clone was seen (once, few, many) or the class of an expanded clone, and some rows leave it out.

TRBJ2-3	TRBD1	TRBV30	few	14	TGTGCCTGGAGCCCGGGACAGATAACAGATACGCAGTATTTT	CAWSPGQITDTQYF
TRBJ2-1	-	TRBV7-2	medium-sized	15	TGTGCCAGCAGCTTAGCGGGGGGGCTCTACAATGAGCAGTTCTTC	CASSLAGGLYNEQFF
TRBJ1-1	TRBD1	TRBV27	-	15	TGTGCCAGCAGAAGGGACAGGGTCGCCAACACTGAAGCTTTCTTT	CASRRDRVANTEAFF
TRBJ1-2	TRBD1	TRBV6-6	-	14	TGTGCCAGCAGTTACTCGACAGGGGTCTATGGCTACACCTTC	CASSYSTGVYGYTF
TRBJ2-7	-	TRBV11-2	-	15	TGTGCCAGCAGGAGACTCCCCGGGAACTCCTACGAGCAGTACTTC	CASRRLPGNSYEQYF
TRBJ2-1	-	TRBV4-3	-	16	TGCGCCAGCAGCCAGAGGGGGGGCCCCGACAGCAATGAGCAGTTCTTC	CASSQRGGPDSNEQFF
TRBJ2-1	TRBD1	TRBV9	-	15	TGTGCCAGCAGCCCCCAGGGGGTCCTAAACAATGAGCAGTTCTTC	CASSPQGVLNNEQFF
TRBJ1-1	-	TRBV11-2	few	15	TGTGCCAGCAGCAAACTAGCGGCCATGAACACTGAAGCTTTCTTT	CASSKLAAMNTEAFF
TRBJ1-3	-	TRBV7-2	-	17	TGTGCCAGCAGCTTAGTGGCAGGGGTGGGAACTGGAAACACCATATATTTT	CASSLVAGVGTGNTIYF
TRBJ1-4	-	TRBV27	few	14	TGTGCCAGCAGTCAACAGCTGGGGGGTGAAAAACTGTTTTTT	CASSQQLGGEKLFF
TRBJ1-6	-	TRBV5-1	-	17	TGCGCCAGCAGCTTGGGTACAGGGAGCTCCTATAATTCACCCCTCCACTTT	CASSLGTGSSYNSPLHF
TRBJ2-2	-	TRBV4-1	few	15	TGCGCCAGCAGCCAGGTGGAGCGCTTACGTGGGGAGCTGTTTTTT	CASSQVERLRGELFF
TRBJ2-7	TRBD2	TRBV18	few	15	TGTGCCAGCTCACCTGTGGCGGGGGGGAATTACGAGCAGTACTTC	CASSPVAGGNYEQYF
TRBJ1-2	-	TRBV12-5	-	17	TGTGCTAGTGGTTTGGTACCGGAGGGGCCCGTTAACTATGGCTACACCTTC	CASGLVPEGPVNYGYTF
TRBJ2-3	-	TRBV5-1	few	14	TGCGCCAGCAGCCTGGGACTGTACACAGATACGCAGTATTTT	CASSLGLYTDTQYF
TRBJ1-3	-	TRBV7-9	-	16	TGTGCCAGCAGCCGTAGAGGGCAGGACGCTGGAAACACCATATATTTT	CASSRRGQDAGNTIYF
TRBJ1-2	-	TRBV19	-	15	TGTGCCAGTAGTATAGTTGGCGGGACTAACTATGGCTACACCTTC	CASSIVGGTNYGYTF
TRBJ1-5	-	TRBV18	-	13	TGTGCCAGCTCACCAACGCAGGGGCAGCCCCAGCATTTT	CASSPTQGQPQHF
TRBJ1-1	-	TRBV7-8	-	14	TGTGCCAGCAGCTTAGTGGCTCGGAACACTGAAGCTTTCTTT	CASSLVARNTEAFF
TRBJ2-7	TRBD2	TRBV19	-	14	TGTGCCAGTAGCGCGACTAGCGACTCCTACGAGCAGTACTTC	CASSATSDSYEQYF
TRBJ2-5	TRBD2	TRBV7-2	-	16	TGTGCCAGCAGCTTAGGACTAGCGGGGGGGCTGGAGACCCAGTACTTC	CASSLGLAGGLETQYF
TRBJ2-3	-	TRBV10-3	-	16	TGTGCCATCAGTGAGTCGGAGGAGGTGCTCACAGATACGCAGTATTTT	CAISESEEVLTDTQYF
TRBJ1-2	TRBD1	TRBV7-2	-	12	TGTGCCAGCAGCCAAACAGGGGGCGGCTACACCTTC	CASSQTGGGYTF
TRBJ2-1	TRBD2	TRBV7-2	once	18	TGTGCCAGCAGCTTTACGGGGCGGGGGGGCCCAATATACAATGAGCAGTTCTTC	CASSFTGRGGPIYNEQFF
TRBJ2-3	TRBD1	TRBV10-1	-	13	TGCGCCAGCAGGGACAGGGGGACAGATACGCAGTATTTT	CASRDRGTDTQYF
TRBJ1-6	-	TRBV2	-	14	TGTGCCAGCGGGGGAGGCAGAGAGAATTCACCCCTCCACTTT	CASGGGRENSPLHF
TRBJ2-7	TRBD2	TRBV7-2	few	18	TGTGCCAGCAGCTTCCGGACTAGCGGGGGGGCCGAGAACCACGAGCAGTACTTC	CASSFRTSGGAENHEQYF
TRBJ2-4	-	TRBV19	-	14	TGTGCCAGCCTGTCTCAGGGGGCCAAAAACATTCAGTACTTC	CASLSQGAKNIQYF
TRBJ2-1	-	TRBV19	once	14	TGTGCCAGTAAATTGGTTAGCTCCTACAATGAGCAGTTCTTC	CASKLVSSYNEQFF
TRBJ2-5	TRBD2	TRBV7-2	-	15	TGTGCCAGCAGCTTGAGCGGGGGGTTCCAAGAGACCCAGTACTTC	CASSLSGGFQETQYF
TRBJ2-7	-	TRBV10-1	few	15	TGCGCCAGCACACACCGGGACACCATATCCTACGAGCAGTACTTC	CASTHRDTISYEQYF
TRBJ1-1	-	TRBV29-1	-	14	TGCAGCTTCAGCTCGGGACTCCTGAACACTGAAGCTTTCTTT	CSFSSGLLNTEAFF
TRBJ1-2	-	TRBV5-8	few	12	TGTGCCAGCAGCCTAACTCTCTATGGCTACACCTTC	CASSLTLYGYTF
TRBJ2-7	-	TRBV21-1	-	18	TGTGCCAGCAGCAAAGTGGGGACAGGGCCGAGGGCTTTTTACGAGCAGTACTTC	CASSKVGTGPRAFYEQYF
TRBJ1-2	-	TRBV2	few	14	TGTGCCAGCAGAGAGGGGACAACGAACTATGGCTACACCTTC	CASREGTTNYGYTF
TRBJ1-1	TRBD1	TRBV2	-	14	TGTGCCAGCAGTTGGGACAGGGGGAACACTGAAGCTTTCTTT	CASSWDRGNTEAFF
TRBJ2-7	-	TRBV29-1	-	14	TGCAGCGTTGAGACCTCCGGGTCGTCTTACGAGCAGTACTTC	CSVETSGSSYEQYF
TRBJ1-5	-	TRBV10-2	few	14	TGCGCCAGCAGTGAGTCAGGGGGAAATCAGCCCCAGCATTTT	CASSESGGNQPQHF
TRBJ1-2	TRBD1	TRBV7-8	-	14	TGTGCCAGCAGCTTAATACAGGGGTATGCAAGCTACACCTTC	CASSLIQGYASYTF
TRBJ2-7	TRBD1	TRBV11-2	once	14	TGTGCCAGCAGCTCGATGACAGGGTCCTACGAGCAGTACTTC	CASSSMTGSYEQYF
TRBJ2-1	-	TRBV6-5	-	15	TGTGCCAGCAAAAAGACAGGAGAATATTACAATGAGCAGTTCTTC	CASKKTGEYYNEQFF
TRBJ1-2	-	TRBV6-1	-	16	TGTGCCAGCAGTGAACACGGCCAGCCCAGGGAATTCGGCTACACCTTC	CASSEHGQPREFGYTF
TRBJ1-2	TRBD1	TRBV2	-	14	TGTGCCTGGGACAGGGGGTACCTTGGCTATGGCTACACCTTC	CAWDRGYLGYGYTF
TRBJ2-3	TRBD2	TRBV9	-	16	TGTGCCAGCAGCTTCGCCGGGACTAGTCGTCCAGATACGCAGTATTTT	CASSFAGTSRPDTQYF
TRBJ2-3	TRBD1	TRBV10-3	-	14	TGTGCCATCAGTGGGACAGGGGGCACAGATACGCAGTATTTT	CAISGTGGTDTQYF
TRBJ1-5	-	TRBV19	-	15	TGTGCCAGTAGTATTAGCCGGGGTATGAATCAGCCCCAGCATTTT	CASSISRGMNQPQHF
TRBJ1-5	TRBD1	TRBV7-8	-	17	TGTGCCAGCAGCTTAGTTTTGGGGGGACAGGGTGGACAGCCCCAGCATTTT	CASSLVLGGQGGQPQHF
TRBJ1-1	-	TRBV27	-	13	TGTGCCAGCAGTTTAAAGGGGGACACTGAAGCTTTCTTT	CASSLKGDTEAFF
TRBJ1-2	-	TRBV11-2	-	14	TGTGCCAGCAGCTTAGGAGATGGCGGATATGGCTACACCTTC	CASSLGDGGYGYTF
TRBJ2-5	-	TRBV7-8	-	16	TGTGCCAGCACCCCAGGGGCTAAACTACCTCGGGTGACCCAGTACTTC	CASTPGAKLPRVTQYF
TRBJ1-3	-	TRBV12-5	-	16	TGTGCTAGTGGTTTGTTAACAGGGCTTGGTGGAAACACCATATATTTT	CASGLLTGLGGNTIYF
TRBJ2-2	-	TRBV7-8	-	15	TGTGCCAGCAGCCTGGGAAGACTACACACCGGGGAGCTGTTTTTT	CASSLGRLHTGELFF
TRBJ1-2	-	TRBV2	-	14	TGTGCCAGCAGCCCGACGGGGGGTAACTATGGCTACACCTTC	CASSPTGGNYGYTF